Presented here are 9 T cell receptor beta chains from one specimen sequenced in a study of CD8 T cells in Susac syndrome. It was with random hexamers that 0.5 to 1 ug RNA was reverse transcribed. TCRdb re-analysed the immunoSEQ multiplex PCR reads in MiXCR, keeping a single row per CDR3 protein. The data hold about 280,000 distinct CDR3 sequences, with about 85% observed a single time. Material for sequencing was CD8+ T cells from PBMCs. These receptors came from a human donor with multiple sclerosis.

This clonotype has a handful of counts. The CDR3 nucleotides are TGTGCCAGCAGTTTCTCGGCAGGCTACACCTACGAGCAGTACTTC. This encodes CASSFSAGYTYEQYF. The chain has TRBV27 and TRBJ2-7; D gene ambiguous. The CDR3 runs 15 residues. Trimming left V 3 bases short and J 2 bases short, with 14 bases between. Per the germline V gene, CDR1 is MNHEY and CDR2 is SMNVEV (reference sequence).

The chain links TRBV28 to TRBJ2-5, with a tentative D call TRBD1 (6 bases). The V gene's germline CDR1 is MDHEN and CDR2 SYDVKM. Trimming stripped 6 bases from V and 7 bases from J, with 15 bases between. There are 13 residues in the CDR3. In DNA, the CDR3 is TGTGCCAGCAGCCGAAACAGGGCGGGGACCCAGTACTTC. Encoded protein: CASSRNRAGTQYF. Looking up the rest from reference TRBV28 and TRBJ2-5 gives the full variable domain: DVKVTQSSRYLVKRTGEKVFLECVQDMDHENMFWYRQDPGLGLRLIYFSYDVKMKEKGDIPEGYSVSREKKERFSLILESASTNQTSMYLCASSRNRAGTQYFGPGTRLLVL.

The chain's CDR3 is CSVPLAGSSSYEQYF. The CDR3 coding sequence is TGCAGCGTTCCGCTAGCGGGGTCCAGCTCCTACGAGCAGTACTTC. The chain uses TRBV29-1 and TRBJ2-7; 9 positions agree with TRBD2. J was trimmed by 0 bases and V by 5 bases; bases with no gene match: 8. Germline lookup yields CDR1 SQVTM and CDR2 ANQGSEA. The CDR3 spans 15 residues.

CDR3 sequence (DNA): TGTGCCAGCAGTACTCCGGGACAGGGGGCCAGCATTCCCTACGAGCAGTACTTC. It translates to CASSTPGQGASIPYEQYF. This rearrangement joins TRBV12-3 or TRBV12-4 to TRBJ2-7; 12 positions agree with TRBD1. The CDR3 consists of 18 residues. Trimming cost V 5 bases and J 2 bases; bases outside gene matches: 13.

This rearrangement joins TRBV20-1 to TRBJ2-1, with 10 nucleotides matching TRBD2. This CDR3 spans 18 amino acids. Germline CDR1 is DFQATT and CDR2 is SNEGSKA (reference sequence). Written as DNA, the CDR3 is TGCACCGCCCGCGCCTGGGAAAGCGGGAGGGGATTCTGGGGTGAGCAGTTCTTC. It translates to CTARAWESGRGFWGEQFF.

The V gene is TRBV7-9, the J gene TRBJ1-1, with 10 bases aligning to TRBD1. CDR1 is SEHNR, CDR2 FQNEAQ, per germline (reference sequence). V shed 4 bases and J 12 bases; nucleotides not matched to a gene: 11. The length of the CDR3 is 14 residues. The CDR3, as DNA: TGTGCCAGCAGCTCGATTCGGGACAGGGGCGAAACTTTCTTT. Its translation is CASSSIRDRGETFF.

This clonotype was seen a handful of times. J is TRBJ2-7 and V is TRBV19; D is undetermined. Germline V lookup: CDR1 LNHDA, CDR2 SQIVND (reference sequence). V was clipped by 3 bases and J by 3 bases, with 9 bases between them. The CDR3 runs to 13 residues. The CDR3 DNA reads as TGTGCCAGTAGTATCGGCACGGGCTACGAGCAGTACTTC. Amino acid sequence: CASSIGTGYEQYF.

The chain carries TRBV20-1 and TRBJ2-7, with 7 bases fitting TRBD2. CDR1 DFQATT and CDR2 SNEGSKA come from the germline V gene (reference sequence). Trimming removed 2 bases from V and 3 bases from J; junction bases left unmatched: 10. The CDR3 extends over 15 amino acids. CDR3 amino acids: CSARPTTSRGYEQYF. The CDR3 DNA reads TGCAGTGCTAGACCCACGACTAGCCGGGGCTACGAGCAGTACTTC.

The rearrangement uses TRBV7-9 and TRBJ2-1; D is ambiguous. This CDR3 region has 17 residues. V was pared by 4 bases and J by 0 bases, with 16 bases between. The germline gives CDR1 SEHNR, CDR2 FQNEAQ (reference sequence). The CDR3 region is CASSSIQSRSSYNEQFF. The CDR3 nucleotides read TGTGCCAGCAGCTCCATCCAATCTCGGAGCTCCTACAATGAGCAGTTCTTC.